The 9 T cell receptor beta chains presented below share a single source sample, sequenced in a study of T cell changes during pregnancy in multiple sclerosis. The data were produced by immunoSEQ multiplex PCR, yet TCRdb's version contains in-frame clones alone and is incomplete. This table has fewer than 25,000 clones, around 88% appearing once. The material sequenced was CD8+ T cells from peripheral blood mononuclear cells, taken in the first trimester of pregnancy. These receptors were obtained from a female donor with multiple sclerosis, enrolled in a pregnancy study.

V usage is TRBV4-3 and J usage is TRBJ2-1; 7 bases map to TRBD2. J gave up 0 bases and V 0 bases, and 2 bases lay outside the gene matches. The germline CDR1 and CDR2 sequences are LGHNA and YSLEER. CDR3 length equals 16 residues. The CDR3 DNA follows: TGCGCCAGCAGCCAAGATCGCGGGAGCTCCTACAATGAGCAGTTCTTC. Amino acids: CASSQDRGSSYNEQFF.

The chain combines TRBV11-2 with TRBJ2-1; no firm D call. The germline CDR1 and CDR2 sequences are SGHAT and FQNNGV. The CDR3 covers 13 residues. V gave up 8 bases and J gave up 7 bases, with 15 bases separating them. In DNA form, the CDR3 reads TGTGCCAGCCGTGGAACCGGGTATAATGAGCAGTTCTTC. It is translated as CASRGTGYNEQFF.

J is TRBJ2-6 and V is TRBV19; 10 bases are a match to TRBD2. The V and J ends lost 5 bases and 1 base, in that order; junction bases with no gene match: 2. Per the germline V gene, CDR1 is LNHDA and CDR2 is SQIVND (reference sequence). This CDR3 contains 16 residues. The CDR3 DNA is TGTGCCAGTAGTCTAGCGGGAGCTTCTGGGGCCAACGTCCTGACTTTC. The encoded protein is CASSLAGASGANVLTF.

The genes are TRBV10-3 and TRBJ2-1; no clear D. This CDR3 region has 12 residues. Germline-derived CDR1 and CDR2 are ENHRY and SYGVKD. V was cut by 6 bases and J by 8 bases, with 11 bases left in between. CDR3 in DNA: TGTGCCATCAGCACCTCGACTTATGAGCAGTTCTTC. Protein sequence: CAISTSTYEQFF.

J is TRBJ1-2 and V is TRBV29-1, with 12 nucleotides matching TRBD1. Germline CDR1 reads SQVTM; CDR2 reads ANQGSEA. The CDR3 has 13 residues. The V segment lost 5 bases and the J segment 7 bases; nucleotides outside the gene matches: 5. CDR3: CSVLGQGATGYTF. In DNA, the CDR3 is TGCAGCGTTCTGGGACAGGGGGCAACTGGCTACACCTTC.

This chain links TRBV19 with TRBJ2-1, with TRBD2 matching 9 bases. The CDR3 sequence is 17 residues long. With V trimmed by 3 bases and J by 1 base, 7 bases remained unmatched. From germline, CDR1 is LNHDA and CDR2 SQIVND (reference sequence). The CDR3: CASSMDSGSRSYNEQFF. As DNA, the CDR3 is TGTGCCAGTAGTATGGATAGCGGGAGCAGGTCCTACAATGAGCAGTTCTTC.

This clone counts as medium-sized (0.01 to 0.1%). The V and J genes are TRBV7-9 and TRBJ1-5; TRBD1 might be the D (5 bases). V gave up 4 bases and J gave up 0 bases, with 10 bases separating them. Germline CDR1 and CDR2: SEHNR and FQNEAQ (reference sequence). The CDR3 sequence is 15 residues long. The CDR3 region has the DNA TGTGCCAGCAGCTCGATCGACAGTAGCAATCAGCCCCAGCATTTT. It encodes CASSSIDSSNQPQHF. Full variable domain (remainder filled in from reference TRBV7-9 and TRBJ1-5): DTGVSQNPRHKITKRGQNVTFRCDPISEHNRLYWYRQTLGQGPEFLTYFQNEAQLEKSRLLSDRFSAERPKGSFSTLEIQRTEQGDSAMYLCASSSIDSSNQPQHFGDGTRLSIL.

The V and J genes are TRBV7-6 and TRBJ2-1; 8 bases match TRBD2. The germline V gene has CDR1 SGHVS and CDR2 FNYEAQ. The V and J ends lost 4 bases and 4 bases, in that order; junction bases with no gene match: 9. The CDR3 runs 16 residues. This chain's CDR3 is CASSYAPGGVYNEQFF. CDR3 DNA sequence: TGTGCCAGCAGCTACGCTCCCGGGGGGGTATACAATGAGCAGTTCTTC.

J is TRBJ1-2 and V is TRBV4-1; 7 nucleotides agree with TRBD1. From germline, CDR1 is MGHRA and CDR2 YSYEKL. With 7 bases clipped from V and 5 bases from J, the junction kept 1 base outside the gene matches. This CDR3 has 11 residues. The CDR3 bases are TGCGCCAGCAAGGGACAGTATGGCTACACCTTC. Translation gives CASKGQYGYTF.